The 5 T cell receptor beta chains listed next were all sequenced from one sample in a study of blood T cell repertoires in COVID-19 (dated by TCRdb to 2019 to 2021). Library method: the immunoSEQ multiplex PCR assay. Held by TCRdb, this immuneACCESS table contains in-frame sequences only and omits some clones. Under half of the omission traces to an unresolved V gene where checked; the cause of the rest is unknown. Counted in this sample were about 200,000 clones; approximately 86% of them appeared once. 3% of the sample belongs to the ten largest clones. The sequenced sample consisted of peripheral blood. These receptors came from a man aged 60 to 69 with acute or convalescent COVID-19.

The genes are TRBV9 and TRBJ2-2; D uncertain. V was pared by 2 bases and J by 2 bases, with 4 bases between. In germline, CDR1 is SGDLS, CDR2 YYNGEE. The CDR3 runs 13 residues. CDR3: CASSVSNTGELFF. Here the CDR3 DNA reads TGTGCCAGCAGCGTTTCAAACACCGGGGAGCTGTTTTTT. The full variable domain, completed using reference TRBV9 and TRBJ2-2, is DSGVTQTPKHLITATGQRVTLRCSPRSGDLSVYWYQQSLDQGLQFLIQYYNGEERAKGNILERFSAQQFPDLHSELNLSSLELGDSALYFCASSVSNTGELFFGEGSRLTVL.

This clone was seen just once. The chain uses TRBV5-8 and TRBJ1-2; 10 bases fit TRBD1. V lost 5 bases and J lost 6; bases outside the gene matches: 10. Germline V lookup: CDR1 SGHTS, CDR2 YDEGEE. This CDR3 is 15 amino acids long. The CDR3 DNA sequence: TGTGCCAGCAGACCAAGACAGGGGGCGCTTAATGGCTACACCTTC. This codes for CASRPRQGALNGYTF.

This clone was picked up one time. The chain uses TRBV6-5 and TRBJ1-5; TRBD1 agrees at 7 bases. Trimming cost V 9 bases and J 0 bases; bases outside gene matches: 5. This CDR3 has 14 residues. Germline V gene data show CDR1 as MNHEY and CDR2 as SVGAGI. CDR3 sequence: CASWTGNSNQPQHF. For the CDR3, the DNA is TGTGCCAGTTGGACAGGCAATAGCAATCAGCCCCAGCATTTT.

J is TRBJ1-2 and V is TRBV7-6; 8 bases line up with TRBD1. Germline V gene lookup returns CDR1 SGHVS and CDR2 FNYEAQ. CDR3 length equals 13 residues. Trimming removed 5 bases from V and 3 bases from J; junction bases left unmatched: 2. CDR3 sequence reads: CASSLDRDYGYTF. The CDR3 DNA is TGTGCCAGCAGCCTGGACAGGGACTATGGCTACACCTTC.

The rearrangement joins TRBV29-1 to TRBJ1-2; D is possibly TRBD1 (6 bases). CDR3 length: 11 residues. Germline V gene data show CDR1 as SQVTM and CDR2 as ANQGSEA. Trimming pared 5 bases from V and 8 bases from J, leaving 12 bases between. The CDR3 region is CSVQGIRGYTF. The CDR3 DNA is TGCAGCGTTCAGGGGATACGCGGCTACACCTTC.